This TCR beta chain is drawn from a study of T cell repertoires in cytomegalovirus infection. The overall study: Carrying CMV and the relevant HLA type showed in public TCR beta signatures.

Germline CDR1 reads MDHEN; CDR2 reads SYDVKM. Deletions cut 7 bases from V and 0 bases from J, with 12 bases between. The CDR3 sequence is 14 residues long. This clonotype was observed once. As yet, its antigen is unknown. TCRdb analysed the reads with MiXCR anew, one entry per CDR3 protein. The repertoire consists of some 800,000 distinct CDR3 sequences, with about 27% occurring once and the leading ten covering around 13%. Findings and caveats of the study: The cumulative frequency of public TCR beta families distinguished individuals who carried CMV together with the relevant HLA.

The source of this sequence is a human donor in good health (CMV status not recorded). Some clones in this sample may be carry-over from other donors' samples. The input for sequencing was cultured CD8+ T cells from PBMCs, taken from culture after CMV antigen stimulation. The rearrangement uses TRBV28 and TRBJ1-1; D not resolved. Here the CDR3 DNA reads TGTGCCAGCAACCTGAGACTGGTGAACACTGAAGCTTTCTTT. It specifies CASNLRLVNTEAFF.